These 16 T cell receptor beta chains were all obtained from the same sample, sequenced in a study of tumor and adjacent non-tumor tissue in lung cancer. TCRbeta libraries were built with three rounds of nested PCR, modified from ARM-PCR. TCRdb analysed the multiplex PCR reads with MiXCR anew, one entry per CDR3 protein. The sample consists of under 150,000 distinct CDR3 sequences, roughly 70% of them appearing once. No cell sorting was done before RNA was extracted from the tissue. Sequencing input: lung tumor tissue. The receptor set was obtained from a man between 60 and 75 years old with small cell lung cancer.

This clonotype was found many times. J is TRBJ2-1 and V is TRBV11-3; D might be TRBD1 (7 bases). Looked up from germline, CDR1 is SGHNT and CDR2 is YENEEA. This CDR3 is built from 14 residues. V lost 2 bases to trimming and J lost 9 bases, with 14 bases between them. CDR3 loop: CASSLQGGVGEQFF. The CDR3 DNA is TGTGCCAGCAGCTTACAGGGGGGTGTGGGTGAGCAGTTCTTC.

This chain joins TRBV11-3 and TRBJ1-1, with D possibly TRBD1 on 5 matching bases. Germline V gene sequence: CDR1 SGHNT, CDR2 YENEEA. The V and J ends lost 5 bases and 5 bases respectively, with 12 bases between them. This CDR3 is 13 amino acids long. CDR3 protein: CASSAEEGTEAFF. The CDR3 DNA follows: TGTGCCAGCAGCGCTGAAGAGGGGACTGAAGCTTTCTTT.

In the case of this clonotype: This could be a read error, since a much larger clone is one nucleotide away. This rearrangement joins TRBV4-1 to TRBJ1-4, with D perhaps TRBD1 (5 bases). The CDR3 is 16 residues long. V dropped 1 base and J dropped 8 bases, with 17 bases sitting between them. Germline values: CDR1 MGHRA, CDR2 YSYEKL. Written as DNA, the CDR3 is TGCGCCAGCAGCCAAGGTGGCAGGGTGGGCGGCGAAAAACTGTTTTTT. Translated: CASSQGGRVGGEKLFF.

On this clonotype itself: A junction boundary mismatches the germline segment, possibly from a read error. The CDR3 DNA is TGCGCCAGCAGCTTGGATTCTAGCGGGAGAAGCACAGATACACAGTATTTT. It is translated as CASSLDSSGRSTDTQYF. The chain recombines TRBV5-1 with TRBJ2-3, with 10 bases lining up with TRBD2. CDR3 size: 17 residues. The V gene's germline CDR1 is SGHRS and CDR2 YFSETQ.

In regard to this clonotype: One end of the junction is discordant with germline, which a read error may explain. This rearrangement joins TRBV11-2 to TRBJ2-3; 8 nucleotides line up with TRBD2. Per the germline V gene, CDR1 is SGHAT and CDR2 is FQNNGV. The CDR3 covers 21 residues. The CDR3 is CASNSTLGSGKETGFTDTQYF. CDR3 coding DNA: TGTGCCAGCAACTCTACCCTCGGTAGCGGGAAGGAAACCGGCTTCACAGATACTCAGTATTTT.

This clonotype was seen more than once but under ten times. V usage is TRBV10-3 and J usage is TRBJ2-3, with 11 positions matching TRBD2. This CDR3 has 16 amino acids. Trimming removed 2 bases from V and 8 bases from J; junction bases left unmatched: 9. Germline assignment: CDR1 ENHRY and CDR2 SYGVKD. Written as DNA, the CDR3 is TGTGCCATCAGTGAGGAATTAGCGGGAGGGCCGGGTACGCAGTATTTT. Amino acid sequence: CAISEELAGGPGTQYF.

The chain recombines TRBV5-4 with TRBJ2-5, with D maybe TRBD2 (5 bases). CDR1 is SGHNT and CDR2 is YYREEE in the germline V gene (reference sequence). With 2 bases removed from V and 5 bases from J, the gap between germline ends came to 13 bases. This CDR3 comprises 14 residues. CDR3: CASSFGEGSETQYF. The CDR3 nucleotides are TGTGCCAGCAGCTTCGGGGAAGGGAGCGAGACCCAGTACTTC.

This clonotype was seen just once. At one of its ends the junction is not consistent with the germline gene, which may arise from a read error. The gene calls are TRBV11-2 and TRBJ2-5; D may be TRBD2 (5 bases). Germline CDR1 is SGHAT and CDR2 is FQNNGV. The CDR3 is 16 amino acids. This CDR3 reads CACSLNPAELQETQYF. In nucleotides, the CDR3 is TGTGCCTGCAGCTTAAACCCAGCGGAGCTCCAAGAGACCCAATACTTC.

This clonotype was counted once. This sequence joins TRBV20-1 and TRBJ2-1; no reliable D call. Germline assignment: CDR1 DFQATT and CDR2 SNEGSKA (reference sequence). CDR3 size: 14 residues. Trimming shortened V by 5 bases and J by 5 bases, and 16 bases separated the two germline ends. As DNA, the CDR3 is TGCAGTGCTGAGAAGGGTCCATACCACAATGAGCAGTTCTTC. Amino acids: CSAEKGPYHNEQFF.

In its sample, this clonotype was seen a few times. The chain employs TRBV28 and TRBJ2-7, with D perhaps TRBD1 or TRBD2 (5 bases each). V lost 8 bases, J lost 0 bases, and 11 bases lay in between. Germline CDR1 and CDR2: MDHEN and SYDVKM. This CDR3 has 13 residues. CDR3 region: CASGIGGSYEQYF. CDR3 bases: TGTGCCAGCGGGATTGGGGGCTCCTACGAGCAGTACTTC.

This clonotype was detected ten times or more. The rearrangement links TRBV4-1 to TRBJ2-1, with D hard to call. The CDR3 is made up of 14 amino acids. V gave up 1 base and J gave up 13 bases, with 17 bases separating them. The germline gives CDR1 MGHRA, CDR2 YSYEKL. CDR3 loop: CASSQALTGGRQFF. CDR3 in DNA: TGCGCCAGCAGCCAAGCGCTTACTGGCGGCCGACAGTTCTTC.

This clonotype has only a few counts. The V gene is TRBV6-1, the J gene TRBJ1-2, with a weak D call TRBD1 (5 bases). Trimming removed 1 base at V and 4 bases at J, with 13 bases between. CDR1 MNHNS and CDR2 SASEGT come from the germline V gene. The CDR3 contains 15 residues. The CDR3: CASSEGVRRAYGYTF. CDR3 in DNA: TGTGCCAGCAGTGAAGGGGTTCGCAGGGCCTATGGCTACACCTTC.

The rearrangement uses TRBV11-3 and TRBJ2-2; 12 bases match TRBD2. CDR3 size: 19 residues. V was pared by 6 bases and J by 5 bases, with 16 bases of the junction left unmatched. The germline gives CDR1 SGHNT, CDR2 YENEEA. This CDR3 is CASSHDVTGLAGRTGELFF. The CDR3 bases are TGTGCCAGCAGTCATGATGTCACGGGACTAGCGGGTCGTACCGGGGAGCTGTTTTTT.

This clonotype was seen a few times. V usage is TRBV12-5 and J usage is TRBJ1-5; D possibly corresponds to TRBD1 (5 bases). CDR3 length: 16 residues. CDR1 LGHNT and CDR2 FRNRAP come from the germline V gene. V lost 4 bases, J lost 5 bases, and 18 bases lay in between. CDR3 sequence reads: CASGSSLDRVDQPQHF. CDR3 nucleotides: TGTGCTAGTGGTTCCTCCCTCGACAGAGTAGATCAGCCCCAGCATTTT. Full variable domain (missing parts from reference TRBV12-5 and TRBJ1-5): DARVTQTPRHKVTEMGQEVTMRCQPILGHNTVFWYRQTMMQGLELLAYFRNRAPLDDSGMPKDRFSAEMPDATLATLKIQPSEPRDSAVYFCASGSSLDRVDQPQHFGDGTRLSIL.

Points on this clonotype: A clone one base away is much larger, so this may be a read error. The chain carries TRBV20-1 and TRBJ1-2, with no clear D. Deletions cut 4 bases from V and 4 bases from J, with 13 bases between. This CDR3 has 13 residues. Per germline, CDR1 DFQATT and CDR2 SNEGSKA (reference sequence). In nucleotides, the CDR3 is TGCAGTGCTATTCCAATGGGGAGCTATGGCTACACCTTC. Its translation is CSAIPMGSYGYTF.

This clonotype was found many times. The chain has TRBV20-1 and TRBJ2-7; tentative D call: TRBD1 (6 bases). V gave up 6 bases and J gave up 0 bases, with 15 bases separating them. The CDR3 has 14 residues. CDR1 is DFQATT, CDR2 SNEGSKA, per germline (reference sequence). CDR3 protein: CSALGTTGSYEQYF. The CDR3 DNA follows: TGCAGTGCCCTCGGGACAACGGGCTCCTACGAGCAGTACTTC.